The T cell receptor beta chain described here comes from a study of blood T cell repertoires in COVID-19. Study information: Sites across the United States, Italy and Spain contributed samples from acute and convalescent COVID-19. Sources were T cells, B-cell-depleted T cells, or PBMCs; the material itself was cDNA or gDNA.

The CDR3 covers 16 residues. J was trimmed by 5 bases and V by 5 bases; bases with no gene match: 13. The germline CDR1 and CDR2 sequences are SEHNR and FQNEAQ (reference sequence). This clone has more than one count but fewer than ten. As processed by the authors: Amplified reference gene primers provided the basis for estimating nucleated cell counts. TCRdb's table, derived via immunoSEQ multiplex PCR, lists solely in-frame clones and lacks some. V and J calls and clone size are copied from that table; D and trimming were computed from the DNA. Of some 220,000 clones in the sample, around 84% were seen once.

The TCR was taken from a woman aged 55-70 years who had recovered from COVID-19. Sequences were obtained from peripheral blood. The chain carries TRBV7-9 and TRBJ1-1; TRBD1 aligns across 8 bases. DNA for the CDR3: TGTGCCAGCAGCCAGACCACCGGACAGGGTGGGACTGAAGCTTTCTTT. Its translation is CASSQTTGQGGTEAFF.